This T cell receptor beta chain was sequenced for a study of identical twins. Study-wide findings and caveats: An excess of low generation probability was shown by twin-shared out-of-frame alpha sequences. High-abundance cord blood beta clonotypes had fewer insertions; memory repertoires showed none.

As regards this clonotype: Its antigen is undetermined.

Donors uniformly comprised healthy Caucasians. Looked up from germline, CDR1 is SGHRS and CDR2 is YFSETQ. The CDR3 is made up of 13 amino acids. Unmatched junction bases numbered 7, after V lost 4 bases and J lost 9 bases. Unique molecular identifiers were present on cDNA, and template switching added a universal primer site. TCRdb re-analysed the 5' RACE reads in MiXCR, keeping a single row per CDR3 protein. This sample yields just under 550,000 distinct CDR3 sequences, of which around 15% are seen a single time; roughly 0.42% belongs to the top ten. These same data were also listed under a study on yellow fever vaccine responses in identical twins.

The clonotype comes from a woman aged 18-30 years in good health. The chain joins TRBV5-1 to TRBJ2-1, with TRBD2 identical over 7 bases. The specimen was CD4+ T cells sorted from blood. CDR3 DNA sequence: TGCGCCAGCAGCGCGACTAGCTACGGTGAGCAGTTCTTC. This translates into CASSATSYGEQFF.